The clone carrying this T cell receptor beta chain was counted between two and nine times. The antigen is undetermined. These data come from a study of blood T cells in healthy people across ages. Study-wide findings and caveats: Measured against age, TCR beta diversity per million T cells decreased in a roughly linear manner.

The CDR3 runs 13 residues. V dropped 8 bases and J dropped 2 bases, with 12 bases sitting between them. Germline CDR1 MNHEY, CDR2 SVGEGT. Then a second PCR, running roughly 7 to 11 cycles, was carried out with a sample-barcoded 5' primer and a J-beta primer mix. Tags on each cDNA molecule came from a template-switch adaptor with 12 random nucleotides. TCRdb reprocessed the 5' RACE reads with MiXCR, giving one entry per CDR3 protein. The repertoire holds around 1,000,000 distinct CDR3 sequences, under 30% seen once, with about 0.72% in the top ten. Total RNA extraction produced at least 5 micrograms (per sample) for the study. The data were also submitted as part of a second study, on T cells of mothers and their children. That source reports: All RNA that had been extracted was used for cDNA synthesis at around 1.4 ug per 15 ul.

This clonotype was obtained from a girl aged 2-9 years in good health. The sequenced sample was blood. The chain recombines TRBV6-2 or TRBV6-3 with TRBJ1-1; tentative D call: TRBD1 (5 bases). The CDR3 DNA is TGTGCCAGCGCCCCGGGACTTAACACTGAAGCTTTCTTT. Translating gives CASAPGLNTEAFF.